This T cell receptor beta chain was observed in a study of blood T cell repertoires in COVID-19. TCRdb's table, derived via immunoSEQ multiplex PCR, lists solely in-frame clones and lacks some. The sample lists 250,000 or so clones, approximately 89% seen once, with 4% to 5% in the top ten. Specimen: peripheral blood. This TCR was sampled from a woman aged 40-49 years who had recovered from COVID-19.

CDR3 loop: CASSNQGAPGANVLTF. In DNA, the CDR3 is TGTGCCAGTAGTAATCAGGGGGCGCCAGGGGCCAACGTCCTGACTTTC. The chain recombines TRBV19 with TRBJ2-6, with TRBD1 matching over 8 bases. CDR3 length equals 16 residues. After removal of 4 bases from V and 4 bases from J, the junction contained 6 bases not matched to a gene. CDR1 and CDR2 from the germline V gene are LNHDA and SQIVND (reference sequence).